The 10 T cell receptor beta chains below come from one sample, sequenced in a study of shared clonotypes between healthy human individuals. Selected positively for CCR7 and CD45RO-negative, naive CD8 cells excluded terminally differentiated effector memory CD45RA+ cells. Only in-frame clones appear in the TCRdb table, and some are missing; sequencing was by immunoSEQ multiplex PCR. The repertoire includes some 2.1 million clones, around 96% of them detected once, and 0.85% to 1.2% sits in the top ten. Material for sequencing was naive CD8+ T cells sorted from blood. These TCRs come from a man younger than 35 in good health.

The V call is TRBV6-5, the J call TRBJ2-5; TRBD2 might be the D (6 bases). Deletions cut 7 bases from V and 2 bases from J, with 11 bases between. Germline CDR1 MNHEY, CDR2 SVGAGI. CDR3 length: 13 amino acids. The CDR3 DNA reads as TGTGCCAGCACCTCGGAGGGACAAGAGACCCAGTACTTC. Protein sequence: CASTSEGQETQYF.

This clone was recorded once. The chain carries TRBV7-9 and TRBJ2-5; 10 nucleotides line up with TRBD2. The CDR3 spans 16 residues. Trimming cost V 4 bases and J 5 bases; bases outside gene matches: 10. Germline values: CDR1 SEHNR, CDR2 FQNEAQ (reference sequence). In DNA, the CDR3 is TGTGCCAGCAGCTCGAACACCGGGACTAGCGTCGAGACCCAGTACTTC. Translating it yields CASSSNTGTSVETQYF. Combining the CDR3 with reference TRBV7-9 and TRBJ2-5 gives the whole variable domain DTGVSQNPRHKITKRGQNVTFRCDPISEHNRLYWYRQTLGQGPEFLTYFQNEAQLEKSRLLSDRFSAERPKGSFSTLEIQRTEQGDSAMYLCASSSNTGTSVETQYFGPGTRLLVL.

CDR3 amino acids: CASSFAGATEAFF. CDR3 DNA sequence: TGTGCCAGCAGCTTTGCGGGGGCCACTGAAGCTTTCTTT. This sequence joins TRBV7-3 and TRBJ1-1; possible D gene TRBD1, 6 bases. Germline values: CDR1 SGHTA, CDR2 FQGTGA. The CDR3 loop spans 13 amino acids. Trimming left V 3 bases short and J 4 bases short, with 9 bases between.

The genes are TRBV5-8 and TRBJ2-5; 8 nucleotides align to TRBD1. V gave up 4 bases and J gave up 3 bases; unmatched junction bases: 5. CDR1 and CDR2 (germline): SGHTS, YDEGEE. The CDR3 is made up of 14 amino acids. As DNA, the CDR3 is TGTGCCAGCAGCACCCGGACAGGGAAAGAGACCCAGTACTTC. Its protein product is CASSTRTGKETQYF.

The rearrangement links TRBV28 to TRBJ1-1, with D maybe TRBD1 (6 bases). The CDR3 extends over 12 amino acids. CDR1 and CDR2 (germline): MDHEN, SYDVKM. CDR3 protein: CALQGEGTEAFF. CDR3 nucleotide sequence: TGTGCACTACAGGGTGAGGGCACTGAAGCTTTCTTT.

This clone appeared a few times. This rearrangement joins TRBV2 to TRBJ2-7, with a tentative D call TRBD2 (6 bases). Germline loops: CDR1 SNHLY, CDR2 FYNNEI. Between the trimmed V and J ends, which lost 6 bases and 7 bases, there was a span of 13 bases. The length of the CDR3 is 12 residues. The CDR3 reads CASSRDLGEQYF. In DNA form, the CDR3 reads TGTGCCAGCAGCCGGGACTTAGGGGAGCAGTACTTC.

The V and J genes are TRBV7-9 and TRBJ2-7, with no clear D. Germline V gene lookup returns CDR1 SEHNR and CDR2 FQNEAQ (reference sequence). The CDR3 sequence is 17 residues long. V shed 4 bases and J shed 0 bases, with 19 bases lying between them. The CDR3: CASSSLETDYLSYEQYF. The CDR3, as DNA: TGTGCCAGCAGCTCCCTAGAGACGGATTACCTCTCCTACGAGCAGTACTTC.

The CDR3, as DNA: TGTGCCAGCAGTTACTCTGGGGGCGCTTCCTACAATGAGCAGTTCTTC. The encoded protein is CASSYSGGASYNEQFF. This chain joins TRBV6-5 and TRBJ2-1; tentative D call: TRBD1 (6 bases). This CDR3 has 16 amino acids. CDR1 is MNHEY, CDR2 SVGAGI, per germline. Trimming cost V 0 bases and J 1 base, with 10 bases left between them.

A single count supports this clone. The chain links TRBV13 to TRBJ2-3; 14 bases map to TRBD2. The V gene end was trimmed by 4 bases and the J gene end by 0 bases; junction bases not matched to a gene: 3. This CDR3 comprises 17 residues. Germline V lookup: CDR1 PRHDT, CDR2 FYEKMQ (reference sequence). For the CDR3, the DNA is TGTGCCAGCAGCTCCGGGACTAGCGGGGGAAGCACAGATACGCAGTATTTT. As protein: CASSSGTSGGSTDTQYF.

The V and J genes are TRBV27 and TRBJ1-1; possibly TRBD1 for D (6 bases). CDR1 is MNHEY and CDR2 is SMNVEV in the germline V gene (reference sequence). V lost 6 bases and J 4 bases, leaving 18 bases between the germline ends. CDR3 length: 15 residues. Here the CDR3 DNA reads TGTGCCAGCAGGATTACACAGGGTCCCGGCACTGAAGCTTTCTTT. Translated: CASRITQGPGTEAFF.